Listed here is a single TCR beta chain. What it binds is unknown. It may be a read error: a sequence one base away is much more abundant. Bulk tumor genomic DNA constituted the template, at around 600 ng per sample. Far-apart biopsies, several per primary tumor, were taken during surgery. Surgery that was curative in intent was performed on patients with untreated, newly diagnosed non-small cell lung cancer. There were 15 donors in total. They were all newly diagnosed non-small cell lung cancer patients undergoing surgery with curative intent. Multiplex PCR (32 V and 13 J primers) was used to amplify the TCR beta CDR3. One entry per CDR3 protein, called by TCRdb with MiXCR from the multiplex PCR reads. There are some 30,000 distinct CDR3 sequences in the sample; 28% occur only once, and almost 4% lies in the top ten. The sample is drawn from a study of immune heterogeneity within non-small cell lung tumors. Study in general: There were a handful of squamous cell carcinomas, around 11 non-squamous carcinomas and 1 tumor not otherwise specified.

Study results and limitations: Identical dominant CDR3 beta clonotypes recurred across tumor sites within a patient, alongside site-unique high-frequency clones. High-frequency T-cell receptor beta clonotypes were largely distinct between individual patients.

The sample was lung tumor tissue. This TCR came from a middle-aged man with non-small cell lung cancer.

In nucleotides, the CDR3 is TGTGCCAGCAGTGGAGGGACAGGGGGTTACTACAATGAGCAGTTCTTC. It yields the protein CASSGGTGGYYNEQFF. The V gene is TRBV6-2 or TRBV6-3, the J gene TRBJ2-1; the match to TRBD1 covers 11 bases. J gave up 3 bases and V 5 bases, and 6 bases lay outside the gene matches. CDR1 is MNHEY, CDR2 SVGEGT, per germline. The CDR3 spans 16 residues.